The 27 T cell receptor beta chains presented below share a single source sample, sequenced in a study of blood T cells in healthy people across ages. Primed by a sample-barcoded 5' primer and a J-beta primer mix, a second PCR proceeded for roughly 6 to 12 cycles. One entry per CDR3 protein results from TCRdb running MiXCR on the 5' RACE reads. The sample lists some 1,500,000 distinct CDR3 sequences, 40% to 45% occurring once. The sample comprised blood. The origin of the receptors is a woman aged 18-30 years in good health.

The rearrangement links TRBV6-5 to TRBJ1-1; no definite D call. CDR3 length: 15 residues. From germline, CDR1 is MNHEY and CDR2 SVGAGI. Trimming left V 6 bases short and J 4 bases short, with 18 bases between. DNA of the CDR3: TGTGCCAGCAGCTTATCGGACGGACGTGGCACTGAAGCTTTCTTT. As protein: CASSLSDGRGTEAFF.

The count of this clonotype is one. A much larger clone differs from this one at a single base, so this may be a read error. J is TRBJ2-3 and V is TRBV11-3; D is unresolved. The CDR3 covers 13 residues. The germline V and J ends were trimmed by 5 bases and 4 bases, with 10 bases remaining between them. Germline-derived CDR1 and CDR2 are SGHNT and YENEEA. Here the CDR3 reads CASSVLRADTQYF. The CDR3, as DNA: TGTGCCAGCAGCGTATTACGGGCAGATACGCAGTATTTT.

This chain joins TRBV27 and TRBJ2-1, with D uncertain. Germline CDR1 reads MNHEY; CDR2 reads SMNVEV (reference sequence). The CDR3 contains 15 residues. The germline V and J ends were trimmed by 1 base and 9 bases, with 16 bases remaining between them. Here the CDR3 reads CASSLYAGPFGEQFF. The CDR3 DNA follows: TGTGCCAGCAGTTTATATGCAGGCCCTTTCGGTGAGCAGTTCTTC.

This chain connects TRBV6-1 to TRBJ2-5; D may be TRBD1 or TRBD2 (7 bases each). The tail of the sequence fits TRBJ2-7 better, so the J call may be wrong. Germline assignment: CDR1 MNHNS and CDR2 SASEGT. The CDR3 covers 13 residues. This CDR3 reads CASSEFRGGEQYF. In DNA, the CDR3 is TGTGCCAGCAGTGAGTTCAGGGGGGGCGAGCAGTACTTC.

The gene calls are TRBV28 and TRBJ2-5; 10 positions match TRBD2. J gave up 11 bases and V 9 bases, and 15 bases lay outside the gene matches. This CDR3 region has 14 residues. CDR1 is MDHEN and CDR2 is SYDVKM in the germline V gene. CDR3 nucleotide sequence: TGTGCCAGTCGGACAGCGGGAGGGGGTTCCAGGCAGTACTTC. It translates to CASRTAGGGSRQYF.

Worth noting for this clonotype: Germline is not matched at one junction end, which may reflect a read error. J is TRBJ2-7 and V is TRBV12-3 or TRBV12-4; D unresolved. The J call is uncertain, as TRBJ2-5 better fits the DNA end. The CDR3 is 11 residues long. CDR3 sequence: CAISLAETQYF. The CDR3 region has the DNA TGTGCCATCAGTTTGGCGGAGACCCAGTACTTC.

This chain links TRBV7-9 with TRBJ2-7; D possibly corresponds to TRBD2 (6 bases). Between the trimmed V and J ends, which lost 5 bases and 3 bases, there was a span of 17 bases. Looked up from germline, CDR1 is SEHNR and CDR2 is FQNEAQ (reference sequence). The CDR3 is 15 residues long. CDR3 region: CASSDKGLKIYEQYF. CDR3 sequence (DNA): TGTGCCAGCAGCGACAAGGGACTGAAGATCTACGAGCAGTACTTC. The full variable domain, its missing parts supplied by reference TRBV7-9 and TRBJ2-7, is DTGVSQNPRHKITKRGQNVTFRCDPISEHNRLYWYRQTLGQGPEFLTYFQNEAQLEKSRLLSDRFSAERPKGSFSTLEIQRTEQGDSAMYLCASSDKGLKIYEQYFGPGTRLTVT.

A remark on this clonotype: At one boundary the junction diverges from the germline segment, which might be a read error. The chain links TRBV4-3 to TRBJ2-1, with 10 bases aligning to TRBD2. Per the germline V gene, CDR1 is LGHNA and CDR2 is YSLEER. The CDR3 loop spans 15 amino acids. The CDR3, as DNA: TGCACCAGCAGCCAAGACAGACTAGCGGGCCGCCCGCAGTTCTTC. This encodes CTSSQDRLAGRPQFF.

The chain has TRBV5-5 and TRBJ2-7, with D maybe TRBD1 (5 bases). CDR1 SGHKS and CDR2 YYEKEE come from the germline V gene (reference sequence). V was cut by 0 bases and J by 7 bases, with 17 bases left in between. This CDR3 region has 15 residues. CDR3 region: CASSLAVGPYNEQYF. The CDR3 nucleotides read TGTGCCAGCAGCTTGGCCGTGGGGCCCTACAATGAGCAGTACTTC.

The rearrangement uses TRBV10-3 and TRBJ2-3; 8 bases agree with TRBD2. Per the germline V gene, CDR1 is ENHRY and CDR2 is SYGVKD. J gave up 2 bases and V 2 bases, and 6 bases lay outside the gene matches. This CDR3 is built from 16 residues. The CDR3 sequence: CAISEPSGRVTDTQYF. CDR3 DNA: TGTGCCATCAGTGAGCCCAGCGGGAGAGTCACAGATACGCAGTATTTT.

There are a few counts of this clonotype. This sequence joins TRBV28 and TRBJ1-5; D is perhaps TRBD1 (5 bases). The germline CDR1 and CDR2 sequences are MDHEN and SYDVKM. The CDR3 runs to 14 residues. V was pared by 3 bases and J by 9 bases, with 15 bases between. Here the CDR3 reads CASSFPSLRGPQHF. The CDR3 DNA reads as TGTGCCAGCAGTTTCCCCTCCCTTAGGGGGCCCCAGCATTTT.

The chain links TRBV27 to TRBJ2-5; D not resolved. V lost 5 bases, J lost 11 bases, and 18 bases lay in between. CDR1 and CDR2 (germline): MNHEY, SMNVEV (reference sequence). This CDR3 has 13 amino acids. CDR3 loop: CASSLQRSNEQYF. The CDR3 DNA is TGTGCCAGCAGTCTTCAGAGGAGCAATGAGCAGTACTTC.

The CDR3 loop is CASSEEVGTYNEQFF. The CDR3 nucleotides read TGTGCCAGCAGCGAAGAAGTCGGGACTTACAATGAGCAGTTCTTC. The rearrangement links TRBV7-6 to TRBJ2-1; the D gene is possibly TRBD2 (6 bases). Germline V lookup: CDR1 SGHVS, CDR2 FNYEAQ. Trimming pared 5 bases from V and 4 bases from J, leaving 15 bases between. This CDR3 has 15 residues. Complete variable domain (other parts from reference TRBV7-6 and TRBJ2-1): GAGVSQSPRYKVTKRGQDVALRCDPISGHVSLYWYRQALGQGPEFLTYFNYEAQQDKSGLPNDRFSAERPEGSISTLTIQRTEQRDSAMYRCASSEEVGTYNEQFFGPGTRLTVL.

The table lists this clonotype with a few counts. In DNA, the CDR3 is TGCGCCAGCAGCTTGGACAGGGAGTTCACTGAAGCTTTCTTT. This translates into CASSLDREFTEAFF. The chain employs TRBV5-1 and TRBJ1-1, with D possibly being TRBD1 (6 bases). Germline lookup yields CDR1 SGHRS and CDR2 YFSETQ. Trimming left V 0 bases short and J 4 bases short, with 10 bases between. This CDR3 comprises 14 residues.

CDR3 sequence reads: CSARDLGTPTYEQYF. CDR3 DNA: TGCAGTGCTAGAGATCTCGGGACACCAACCTACGAGCAGTACTTC. The rearrangement uses TRBV20-1 and TRBJ2-7; perhaps TRBD1 as D (6 bases). CDR3 length: 15 residues. Germline values: CDR1 DFQATT, CDR2 SNEGSKA (reference sequence). The V end lost 0 bases, the J end lost 2 bases, and 14 bases lay between the germline ends.

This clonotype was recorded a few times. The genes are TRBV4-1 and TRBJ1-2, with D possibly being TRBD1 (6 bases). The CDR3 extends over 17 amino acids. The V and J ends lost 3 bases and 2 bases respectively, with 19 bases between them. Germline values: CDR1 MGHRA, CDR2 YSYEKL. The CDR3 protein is CASSHFLRTVSNYGYTF. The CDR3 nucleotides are TGCGCCAGCAGCCACTTTCTAAGGACAGTCTCGAACTATGGCTACACCTTC.

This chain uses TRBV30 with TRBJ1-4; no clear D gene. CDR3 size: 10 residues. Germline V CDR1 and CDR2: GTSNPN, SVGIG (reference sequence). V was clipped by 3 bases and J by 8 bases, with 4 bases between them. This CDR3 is CAWRREKLFF. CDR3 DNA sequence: TGTGCCTGGAGAAGGGAAAAACTGTTTTTT.

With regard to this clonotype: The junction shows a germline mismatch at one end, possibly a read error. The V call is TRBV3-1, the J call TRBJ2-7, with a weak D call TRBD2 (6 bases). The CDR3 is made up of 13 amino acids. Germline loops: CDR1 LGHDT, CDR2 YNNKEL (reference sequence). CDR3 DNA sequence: TGTGCCAGCAGCCAGACTAGGAGCGTCGAGCAGTACTTT. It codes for CASSQTRSVEQYF.

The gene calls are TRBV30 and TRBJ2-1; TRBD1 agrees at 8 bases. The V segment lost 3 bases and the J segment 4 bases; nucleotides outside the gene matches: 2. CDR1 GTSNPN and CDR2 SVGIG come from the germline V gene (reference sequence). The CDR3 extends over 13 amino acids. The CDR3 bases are TGTGCCTGGAGCAGGGGGCATTACAATGAGCAGTTCTTC. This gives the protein CAWSRGHYNEQFF.

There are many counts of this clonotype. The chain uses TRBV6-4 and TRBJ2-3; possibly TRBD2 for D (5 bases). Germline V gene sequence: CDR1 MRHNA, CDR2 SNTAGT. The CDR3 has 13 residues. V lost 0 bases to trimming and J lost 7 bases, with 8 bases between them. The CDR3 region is CASSDSSGNTQYF. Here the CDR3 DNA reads TGTGCCAGCAGTGACTCAAGCGGCAATACGCAGTATTTT.

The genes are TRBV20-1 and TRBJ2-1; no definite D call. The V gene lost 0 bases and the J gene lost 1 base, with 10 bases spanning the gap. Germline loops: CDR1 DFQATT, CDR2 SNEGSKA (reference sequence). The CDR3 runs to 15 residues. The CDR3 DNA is TGCAGTGCTAGAGATGGTGGGGAATCCTACAATGAGCAGTTCTTC. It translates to CSARDGGESYNEQFF.

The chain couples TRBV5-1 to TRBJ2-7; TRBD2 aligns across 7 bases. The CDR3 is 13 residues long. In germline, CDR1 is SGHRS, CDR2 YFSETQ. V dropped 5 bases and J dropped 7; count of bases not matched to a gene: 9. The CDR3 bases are TGCGCCAGCAGGCCGACTAGCCCCAATGAGCAGTACTTC. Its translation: CASRPTSPNEQYF. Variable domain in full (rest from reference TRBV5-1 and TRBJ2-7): KAGVTQTPRYLIKTRGQQVTLSCSPISGHRSVSWYQQTPGQGLQFLFEYFSETQRNKGNFPGRFSGRQFSNSRSEMNVSTLELGDSALYLCASRPTSPNEQYFGPGTRLTVT.

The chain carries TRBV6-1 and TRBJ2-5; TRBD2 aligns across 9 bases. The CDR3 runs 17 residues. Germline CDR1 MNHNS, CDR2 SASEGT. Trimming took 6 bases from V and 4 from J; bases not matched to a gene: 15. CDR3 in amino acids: CASSPSASSGGRETQYF. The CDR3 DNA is TGTGCCAGCAGCCCCTCAGCGAGTAGCGGGGGACGAGAGACCCAGTACTTC.

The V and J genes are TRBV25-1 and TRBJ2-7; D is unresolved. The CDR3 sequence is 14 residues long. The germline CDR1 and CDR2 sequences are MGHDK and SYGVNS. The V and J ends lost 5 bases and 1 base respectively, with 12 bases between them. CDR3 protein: CASSSIYGSYEQYF. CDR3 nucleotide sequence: TGTGCCAGCAGTTCTATTTACGGGTCCTACGAGCAGTACTTC.

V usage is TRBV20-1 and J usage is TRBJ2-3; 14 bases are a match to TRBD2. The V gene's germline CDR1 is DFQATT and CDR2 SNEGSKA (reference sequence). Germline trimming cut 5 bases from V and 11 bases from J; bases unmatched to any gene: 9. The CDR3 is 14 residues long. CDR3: CSALRTSGGQLQYF. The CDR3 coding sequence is TGCAGTGCTCTTAGGACTAGCGGGGGGCAGCTGCAGTATTTT.

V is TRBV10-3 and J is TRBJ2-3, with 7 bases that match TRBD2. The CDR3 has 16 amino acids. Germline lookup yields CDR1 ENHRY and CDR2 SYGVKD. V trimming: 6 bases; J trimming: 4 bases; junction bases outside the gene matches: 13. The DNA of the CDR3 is TGTGCCATCAGGGGCCTCGCGGGAGTGGAGCCAGATACGCAGTATTTT. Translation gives CAIRGLAGVEPDTQYF.

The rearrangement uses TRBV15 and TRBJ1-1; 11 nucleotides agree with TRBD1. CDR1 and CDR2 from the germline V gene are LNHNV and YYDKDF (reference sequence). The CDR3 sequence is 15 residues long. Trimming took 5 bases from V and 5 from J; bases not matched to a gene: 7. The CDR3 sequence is CATSYWDRGGTEAFF. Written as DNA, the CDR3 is TGTGCCACCAGCTATTGGGACAGGGGGGGGACTGAAGCTTTCTTT.